The 21 T cell receptor beta chains below come from one sample, sequenced in a study of lymphopenia after photon versus proton radiotherapy. Clones were sequenced by immunoSEQ multiplex PCR, and TCRdb holds only the in-frame ones, with some missing. The repertoire has tens of thousands of clones, roughly 90% of them found once; the top ten carry about 0.81%. The sequencing used peripheral blood, collected from a patient treated with photon-based radiotherapy. Source of these receptors: a woman aged 45-60 years with cholangiocarcinoma.

The chain recombines TRBV7-9 with TRBJ1-3; D is uncertain. CDR3 length equals 14 residues. V lost 3 bases to trimming and J lost 0 bases, with 6 bases between them. Per the germline V gene, CDR1 is SEHNR and CDR2 is FQNEAQ (reference sequence). CDR3 sequence: CASSFGLSGNTIYF. The CDR3 DNA reads TGTGCCAGCAGCTTCGGCCTCTCTGGAAACACCATATATTTT.

CDR3 protein: CASSYSSKGSYTF. The CDR3, as DNA: TGTGCCAGCAGTTACTCGTCAAAGGGGTCCTACACCTTC. The chain employs TRBV6-5 and TRBJ1-2, with D possibly matching TRBD1 (5 bases). V was cut by 0 bases and J by 10 bases, with 12 bases left in between. The germline V gene encodes CDR1 MNHEY and CDR2 SVGAGI. This CDR3 contains 13 residues.

The chain links TRBV5-1 to TRBJ2-5, with 8 positions matching TRBD1. The germline CDR1 and CDR2 sequences are SGHRS and YFSETQ. This CDR3 contains 14 residues. With 4 bases clipped from V and 4 bases from J, the junction kept 6 bases outside the gene matches. The CDR3 region has the DNA TGCGCCAGCAGCCGTGGACAGGGCCGAGAGACCCAGTACTTC. Protein product: CASSRGQGRETQYF.

The chain has TRBV5-1 and TRBJ2-3, with D perhaps TRBD2 (6 bases). CDR3 length: 16 amino acids. Trimming left V 3 bases short and J 0 bases short, with 14 bases between. Germline V gene sequence: CDR1 SGHRS, CDR2 YFSETQ. CDR3: CASSSAPGTSTDTQYF. The CDR3 bases are TGCGCCAGCAGCTCTGCGCCGGGGACTAGCACAGATACGCAGTATTTT.

J is TRBJ2-7 and V is TRBV4-3; D possibly corresponds to TRBD1 (5 bases). The CDR3 is 13 amino acids. Trimming removed 4 bases at V and 9 bases at J, with 16 bases between. Germline lookup yields CDR1 LGHNA and CDR2 YSLEER. The DNA of the CDR3 is TGCGCCAGCAGCCCACAGGCCGCTACTGGGCAGTACTTC. It translates to CASSPQAATGQYF.

This clone has only one observation. V usage is TRBV29-1 and J usage is TRBJ2-1; 11 bases agree with TRBD1. After removal of 3 bases from V and 6 bases from J, the junction contained 7 bases not matched to a gene. This CDR3 region has 15 residues. CDR1 SQVTM and CDR2 ANQGSEA come from the germline V gene. DNA for the CDR3: TGCAGCGTTGAGGGGACAGGGGGAGGTGGCAATGAGCAGTTCTTC. Translation gives CSVEGTGGGGNEQFF.

V and J are TRBV11-2 and TRBJ2-1; 7 bases are shared with TRBD1. V trimming: 4 bases; J trimming: 6 bases; junction bases outside the gene matches: 3. CDR3 length: 13 residues. CDR1 is SGHAT and CDR2 is FQNNGV in the germline V gene. The CDR3 region is CASSYDRANEQFF. CDR3 coding DNA: TGTGCCAGCAGCTACGACAGGGCCAATGAGCAGTTCTTC. The full variable domain, its missing parts supplied by reference TRBV11-2 and TRBJ2-1, is EAGVAQSPRYKIIEKRQSVAFWCNPISGHATLYWYQQILGQGPKLLIQFQNNGVVDDSQLPKDRFSAERLKGVDSTLKIQPAKLEDSAVYLCASSYDRANEQFFGPGTRLTVL.

The chain has TRBV4-3 and TRBJ1-2; tentatively, D is TRBD1 (5 bases). Germline CDR1 is LGHNA and CDR2 is YSLEER. Deletions cut 3 bases from V and 12 bases from J, with 17 bases between. This CDR3 has 13 residues. The CDR3: CASSQTQGRVHTF. CDR3 in DNA: TGCGCCAGCAGCCAGACCCAGGGCAGGGTGCACACCTTC.

The chain uses TRBV6-4 and TRBJ2-1; D unclear. Trimming took 5 bases from V and 9 from J, leaving 17 bases between them. CDR1 MRHNA and CDR2 SNTAGT come from the germline V gene. The CDR3 has 14 residues. The CDR3 DNA follows: TGTGCCAGCAGTCTTGTCAACCCCGGCGGTGAGCAGTTCTTC. This translates into CASSLVNPGGEQFF.

The chain joins TRBV4-3 to TRBJ1-2, with 11 bases matching TRBD1. From germline, CDR1 is LGHNA and CDR2 YSLEER. CDR3 length equals 15 residues. The V and J ends lost 4 bases and 8 bases, in that order; junction bases with no gene match: 9. CDR3 loop: CASSPSGQGANGYTF. CDR3 nucleotides: TGCGCCAGCAGCCCGTCAGGACAGGGGGCGAACGGCTACACCTTC.

The V and J genes are TRBV2 and TRBJ1-2; unclear D gene. Germline values: CDR1 SNHLY, CDR2 FYNNEI. This CDR3 has 14 amino acids. Trimming left V 7 bases short and J 3 bases short, with 15 bases between. This CDR3 is CASTLTTDYYGYTF. The CDR3 region has the DNA TGTGCCAGCACCCTCACGACGGACTACTATGGCTACACCTTC.

The rearrangement links TRBV10-2 to TRBJ1-3; 7 positions match TRBD1. CDR1 and CDR2 from the germline V gene are WSHSY and SAAADI. This CDR3 has 15 amino acids. Trimming at V came to 4 bases and at J to 3 bases, leaving 6 bases not matched to a gene. Written as DNA, the CDR3 is TGCGCCAGCAGTGCTGTCCAGGGGGGTGGAAACACCATATATTTT. Translated: CASSAVQGGGNTIYF.

This clone was detected only a few times. The chain employs TRBV28 and TRBJ1-4; D is ambiguous. In germline, CDR1 is MDHEN, CDR2 SYDVKM. Deletions cut 2 bases from V and 8 bases from J, with 15 bases between. CDR3 length: 15 amino acids. CDR3 protein: CASSLGPGQREKLFF. The CDR3 region has the DNA TGTGCCAGCAGTTTAGGCCCCGGGCAGCGGGAAAAACTGTTTTTT.

The V call is TRBV7-9, the J call TRBJ2-5, with TRBD2 matching 14 bases. The V gene's germline CDR1 is SEHNR and CDR2 FQNEAQ (reference sequence). This CDR3 comprises 18 residues. The J segment lost 0 bases and the V segment lost 5 bases, leaving 8 bases of the junction unmatched. The chain's CDR3 is CASSRGLAGASYQETQYF. Written as DNA, the CDR3 is TGTGCCAGCAGCCGGGGACTAGCGGGGGCTTCGTACCAAGAGACCCAGTACTTC.

Notes on this clone: One junction end does not reproduce the germline sequence, and a read error may be involved. The V gene is TRBV29-1, the J gene TRBJ1-5, with D perhaps matching TRBD1 (5 bases). This CDR3 has 14 amino acids. Germline V gene lookup returns CDR1 SQVTM and CDR2 ANQGSEA. The CDR3 region is CSVMEGSGNQLQHF. CDR3 coding DNA: TGCAGCGTAATGGAGGGGTCGGGGAATCAGCTCCAGCATTTT.

V usage is TRBV7-9 and J usage is TRBJ2-7; TRBD1 or TRBD2 may be the D gene (5 bases each). Germline V CDR1 and CDR2: SEHNR, FQNEAQ (reference sequence). This CDR3 comprises 14 residues. V lost 2 bases and J lost 2, with 10 bases in between. CDR3 sequence: CASSLTGTPYEQYF. The CDR3 bases are TGTGCCAGCAGCTTAACCGGGACCCCCTACGAGCAGTACTTC.

The rearrangement joins TRBV28 to TRBJ2-7, with TRBD2 as a possible D gene (6 bases). This CDR3 contains 18 residues. The germline V gene has CDR1 MDHEN and CDR2 SYDVKM. V lost 6 bases and J 0 bases, leaving 24 bases between the germline ends. The CDR3 DNA sequence: TGTGCCAGCAGCATTCGCCCCCTTAAGCGCGGGACCTCCTACGAGCAGTACTTC. It specifies CASSIRPLKRGTSYEQYF.

The chain combines TRBV4-3 with TRBJ1-6, with 7 bases fitting TRBD1. CDR3 length: 16 amino acids. Germline V gene data show CDR1 as LGHNA and CDR2 as YSLEER. Trimming cost V 3 bases and J 10 bases; bases outside gene matches: 12. The CDR3 DNA sequence: TGCGCCAGCAGCCAGACTAGGGGGCTTGGTTCGTCACCCCTCCACTTT. This codes for CASSQTRGLGSSPLHF.

This clone was seen more than once but under ten times. The V gene is TRBV7-9, the J gene TRBJ1-5, with D unresolved. The CDR3 extends over 13 amino acids. V was shortened by 2 bases and J by 5 bases, with 7 bases between the two germline ends. The germline V gene encodes CDR1 SEHNR and CDR2 FQNEAQ (reference sequence). CDR3 in amino acids: CASSLNEDQPQHF. DNA for the CDR3: TGTGCCAGCAGCTTAAATGAGGATCAGCCCCAGCATTTT. Together with reference TRBV7-9 and TRBJ1-5, the CDR3 gives the full variable domain: DTGVSQNPRHKITKRGQNVTFRCDPISEHNRLYWYRQTLGQGPEFLTYFQNEAQLEKSRLLSDRFSAERPKGSFSTLEIQRTEQGDSAMYLCASSLNEDQPQHFGDGTRLSIL.

The chain combines TRBV7-6 with TRBJ1-4; perhaps TRBD1 as D (5 bases). Trimming stripped 4 bases from V and 7 bases from J, with 13 bases between. Germline loops: CDR1 SGHVS, CDR2 FNYEAQ. The CDR3 runs to 14 residues. The CDR3 sequence is CASSSGWVGEKLFF. DNA of the CDR3: TGTGCCAGCAGCTCAGGGTGGGTGGGTGAAAAACTGTTTTTT.

This chain uses TRBV18 with TRBJ2-5; a possible D gene is TRBD1 (6 bases). The V gene lost 1 base and the J gene lost 5 bases, with 11 bases spanning the gap. From germline, CDR1 is KGHSH and CDR2 LQKENI. This CDR3 contains 14 residues. CDR3: CASSPQGVQETQYF. In DNA form, the CDR3 reads TGTGCCAGCTCACCACAGGGGGTACAGGAGACCCAGTACTTC.